A selection of T cell receptor beta chains follows, all from one sample in a study of immune evolution from preneoplasia to lung adenocarcinoma. Here immunoSEQ multiplex PCR was the method, and the copy in TCRdb shows in-frame clones only, minus some. The sample has some 4,000 clones, approximately 88% seen once. Specimen: FFPE lung adenocarcinoma in situ tissue. All receptors derive from a person aged 55-80 years with lung adenocarcinoma. The CDR3 runs from the conserved cysteine through the conserved F or W. Each record gives: clone size, D gene, V gene, J gene, CDR3 protein, CDR3 DNA. A D gene is named only where the DNA matches it firmly. The size field is filled for only some rows; it gives once, few, many or a size class.

clone_size: -; d_call: -; v_call: TRBV15; j_call: TRBJ1-2; cdr3_aa: CATSRDSGTNYGYTF; cdr3_nt: TGTGCCACCAGCAGAGACAGCGGGACTAACTATGGCTACACCTTC
clone_size: once; d_call: -; v_call: TRBV28; j_call: TRBJ1-2; cdr3_aa: CASTLQGLANYGYTF; cdr3_nt: TGTGCCAGCACCCTACAGGGTTTGGCGAACTATGGCTACACCTTC
clone_size: -; d_call: TRBD2; v_call: TRBV27; j_call: TRBJ2-3; cdr3_aa: CASSEFRGGHLDTQYF; cdr3_nt: TGTGCCAGCAGTGAATTTCGGGGGGGCCACTTAGATACGCAGTATTTT
clone_size: -; d_call: TRBD1; v_call: TRBV6-4; j_call: TRBJ1-1; cdr3_aa: CASSVNRGTEAFF; cdr3_nt: TGTGCCAGCAGTGTTAACAGGGGCACTGAAGCTTTCTTT
clone_size: -; d_call: -; v_call: TRBV7-2; j_call: TRBJ1-2; cdr3_aa: CASSPRAGGSYGYTF; cdr3_nt: TGTGCCAGCAGCCCCCGGGCAGGTGGCAGCTATGGCTACACCTTC
clone_size: once; d_call: -; v_call: TRBV9; j_call: TRBJ2-5; cdr3_aa: CASSVTSTGETQYF; cdr3_nt: TGTGCCAGCAGCGTAACCAGCACTGGAGAGACCCAGTACTTC
clone_size: -; d_call: -; v_call: TRBV2; j_call: TRBJ1-2; cdr3_aa: CASSEDVGSFDGYTF; cdr3_nt: TGTGCCAGCAGTGAAGATGTCGGTTCTTTTGATGGCTACACCTTC
clone_size: -; d_call: -; v_call: TRBV5-1; j_call: TRBJ2-7; cdr3_aa: CASSSSLAGRSYEQYF; cdr3_nt: TGCGCCAGCAGCTCATCTCTTGCGGGACGCTCCTACGAGCAGTACTTC
clone_size: -; d_call: TRBD2; v_call: TRBV14; j_call: TRBJ2-3; cdr3_aa: CASSQDPAGVSTDTQYF; cdr3_nt: TGTGCCAGCAGCCAAGATCCGGCGGGGGTAAGCACAGATACGCAGTATTTT
clone_size: -; d_call: -; v_call: TRBV28; j_call: TRBJ2-5; cdr3_aa: CASSFSGTQETQYF; cdr3_nt: TGTGCCAGCAGTTTTTCGGGGACACAAGAGACCCAGTACTTC
clone_size: -; d_call: -; v_call: TRBV5-1; j_call: TRBJ2-2; cdr3_aa: CASSLATNTGELFF; cdr3_nt: TGCGCCAGCAGCTTGGCAACCAACACCGGGGAGCTGTTTTTT
clone_size: few; d_call: -; v_call: TRBV2; j_call: TRBJ1-1; cdr3_aa: CATPRRGNTEAFF; cdr3_nt: TGTGCCACCCCCCGCAGGGGGAACACTGAAGCTTTCTTT
clone_size: once; d_call: TRBD1; v_call: TRBV6-1; j_call: TRBJ2-1; cdr3_aa: CASSEAAGGGYNEQFF; cdr3_nt: TGTGCCAGCAGTGAAGCGGCAGGGGGCGGATACAATGAGCAGTTCTTC
clone_size: -; d_call: -; v_call: TRBV15; j_call: TRBJ2-3; cdr3_aa: CATSRVVRQTQYF; cdr3_nt: TGTGCCACCAGCAGAGTCGTGAGGCAGACGCAGTATTTT
clone_size: -; d_call: -; v_call: TRBV28; j_call: TRBJ1-1; cdr3_aa: CASSLQDTEAFF; cdr3_nt: TGTGCCAGCAGTTTACAGGACACTGAAGCTTTCTTT
clone_size: few; d_call: -; v_call: TRBV5-4; j_call: TRBJ2-1; cdr3_aa: CASSLDATVYNEQFF; cdr3_nt: TGTGCCAGCAGCTTGGACGCGACAGTTTACAATGAGCAGTTCTTC
clone_size: -; d_call: -; v_call: TRBV5-1; j_call: TRBJ2-7; cdr3_aa: CASSFPPDRPAYEQYF; cdr3_nt: TGCGCCAGCAGCTTCCCCCCAGACAGGCCGGCCTACGAGCAGTACTTC
clone_size: -; d_call: TRBD1; v_call: TRBV29-1; j_call: TRBJ1-1; cdr3_aa: CSVWTGEVNTEAFF; cdr3_nt: TGCAGCGTTTGGACAGGGGAGGTGAACACTGAAGCTTTCTTT
clone_size: -; d_call: -; v_call: TRBV12-1; j_call: TRBJ2-3; cdr3_aa: CASSFSAGEHTDTQYF; cdr3_nt: TGTGCCAGCAGCTTTTCAGCGGGAGAACACACAGATACGCAGTATTTT
clone_size: -; d_call: -; v_call: TRBV7-9; j_call: TRBJ1-2; cdr3_aa: CASSVGPEKGSYGYTF; cdr3_nt: TGTGCCAGCAGCGTTGGACCGGAAAAGGGTAGCTATGGCTACACCTTC
clone_size: -; d_call: -; v_call: TRBV28; j_call: TRBJ1-2; cdr3_aa: CASRNDQGFYGYTF; cdr3_nt: TGTGCCAGCAGGAACGATCAAGGTTTCTATGGCTACACCTTC
clone_size: -; d_call: -; v_call: TRBV5-1; j_call: TRBJ1-1; cdr3_aa: CASSFTGSLGNTEAFF; cdr3_nt: TGCGCCAGCAGCTTTACCGGGAGCTTGGGGAACACTGAAGCTTTCTTT
clone_size: -; d_call: TRBD1; v_call: TRBV5-1; j_call: TRBJ2-2; cdr3_aa: CASSLEGGSGELFF; cdr3_nt: TGCGCCAGCAGCTTGGAAGGGGGCAGCGGGGAGCTGTTTTTT
clone_size: -; d_call: -; v_call: TRBV28; j_call: TRBJ2-3; cdr3_aa: CASSLSLGDTQYF; cdr3_nt: TGTGCCAGCAGTTTATCCCTGGGGGATACGCAGTATTTT
clone_size: once; d_call: -; v_call: TRBV27; j_call: TRBJ2-7; cdr3_aa: CASSLFRGGRLYEQYF; cdr3_nt: TGTGCCAGCAGTTTATTTCGGGGCGGGCGCCTCTACGAGCAGTACTTC
clone_size: -; d_call: -; v_call: TRBV4-2; j_call: TRBJ2-3; cdr3_aa: CASRGSADTQYF; cdr3_nt: TGTGCCAGCAGGGGGAGTGCGGATACGCAGTATTTT
clone_size: -; d_call: -; v_call: TRBV11-2; j_call: TRBJ1-2; cdr3_aa: CASSPRPVGGDYGYTF; cdr3_nt: TGTGCCAGCAGCCCCCGCCCGGTTGGCGGGGACTATGGCTACACCTTC
clone_size: -; d_call: -; v_call: TRBV5-1; j_call: TRBJ2-2; cdr3_aa: CASSLDGSGLTGELFF; cdr3_nt: TGCGCCAGCAGCTTGGATGGGAGCGGGCTCACCGGGGAGCTGTTTTTT
clone_size: -; d_call: -; v_call: TRBV30; j_call: TRBJ1-4; cdr3_aa: CASKSNEKLFF; cdr3_nt: TGTGCCAGCAAGTCTAATGAAAAACTGTTTTTT
clone_size: few; d_call: -; v_call: TRBV11-2; j_call: TRBJ2-3; cdr3_aa: CASSPLTADTQYF; cdr3_nt: TGTGCCAGCAGCCCGCTTACGGCAGATACGCAGTATTTT
clone_size: once; d_call: TRBD2; v_call: TRBV27; j_call: TRBJ2-5; cdr3_aa: CASSLRTSGETQYF; cdr3_nt: TGTGCCAGCAGTCTCCGGACTAGCGGAGAGACCCAGTACTTC
clone_size: few; d_call: TRBD2; v_call: TRBV5-6; j_call: TRBJ2-7; cdr3_aa: CASSETSGSSYEQYF; cdr3_nt: TGTGCCAGCAGCGAGACTAGCGGGAGCTCCTACGAGCAGTACTTC
clone_size: -; d_call: -; v_call: TRBV15; j_call: TRBJ1-5; cdr3_aa: CATSKPSSNQPQHF; cdr3_nt: TGTGCCACCAGCAAGCCTTCGAGCAATCAGCCCCAGCATTTT